Each of the 32 T cell receptor beta chains below was sequenced from the same sample in a study of draining lymph node invasion in breast cancer (TCRdb year 2020). The protocol used for the library was bulk RNA-seq. Data came from an Illumina HiSeq 2500. Using fastp at Q25 and MiXCR, TCRdb reprocessed the public reads and kept productive beta chains. CDR3 protein sequences are deduplicated, and each keeps its most common genes and DNA. The sample table records about 2,900 distinct CDR3 sequences; 80% of these occur just once. The top ten clonotypes cover 9% to 10% of the sample. Memory conventional CD4 T cells were isolated by sorting for CD4+ CD45RA- CD25- cells. The sample consisted of sorted memory CD4+ effector T cells from a lymph node. The cell subset or site label for this specimen denotes: CD45RA-negative sorted CD4+ T cells (memory Tconv or effector/memory Treg). The receptors stem from a female donor with luminal breast cancer.

There are a few counts of this clonotype. This sequence joins TRBV7-8 and TRBJ1-3; D gene uncertain. Germline V gene data show CDR1 as SGHVS and CDR2 as FQNEAQ. The CDR3 spans 15 residues. Trimming took 5 bases from V and 0 from J, leaving 11 bases between them. In DNA form, the CDR3 reads TGTGCCAGCAGCCCCGTGAGGTTCTCTGGAAACACCATATATTTT. This sequence encodes CASSPVRFSGNTIYF.

The V and J genes are TRBV7-2 and TRBJ2-3; the match to TRBD2 covers 7 bases. Germline V lookup: CDR1 SGHTA, CDR2 FQGNSA. V was clipped by 5 bases and J by 5 bases; unmatched bases: 16. The CDR3 totals 17 residues. This CDR3 is CASSPGASGSGVDTQYF. CDR3 coding DNA: TGTGCCAGCAGCCCTGGGGCTAGCGGTAGTGGGGTAGATACGCAGTATTTT.

This rearrangement joins TRBV29-1 to TRBJ2-5, with D unresolved. The CDR3 sequence is 14 residues long. V shed 1 base and J shed 9 bases, with 18 bases lying between them. CDR1 is SQVTM and CDR2 is ANQGSEA in the germline V gene. The CDR3 region is CSVEGSGSGEPQYF. As DNA, the CDR3 is TGCAGCGTTGAAGGCTCGGGCTCGGGCGAGCCCCAGTACTTC. The full variable domain, with the rest looked up from reference TRBV29-1 and TRBJ2-5, is SAVISQKPSRDICQRGTSLTIQCQVDSQVTMMFWYRQQPGQSLTLIATANQGSEATYESGFVIDKFPISRPNLTFSTLTVSNMSPEDSSIYLCSVEGSGSGEPQYFGPGTRLLVL.

The chain couples TRBV19 to TRBJ1-4; no reliable D call. Germline loops: CDR1 LNHDA, CDR2 SQIVND (reference sequence). This CDR3 region has 15 residues. V was trimmed by 3 bases and J by 5 bases, leaving 13 bases between them. The CDR3 reads CASSMTLGGNEKLFF. DNA for the CDR3: TGTGCCAGTAGTATGACACTGGGAGGGAATGAAAAACTGTTTTTT.

The chain combines TRBV7-2 with TRBJ1-5, with D hard to call. The CDR3 consists of 14 residues. Germline V gives CDR1 SGHTA, CDR2 FQGNSA. Trimming pared 4 bases from V and 3 bases from J, leaving 10 bases between. The CDR3 loop is CASSSGGYNQPQHF. The CDR3 DNA reads as TGTGCCAGCAGCTCCGGTGGATACAATCAGCCCCAGCATTTT.

The CDR3 region has the DNA TGTGCCAGCAGCCCCGGGGATTCTGGGGCCAACGTCCTGACTTTC. It is translated as CASSPGDSGANVLTF. The V gene is TRBV9, the J gene TRBJ2-6, with a tentative D call TRBD2 (5 bases). The CDR3 is made up of 15 amino acids. The V end lost 4 bases, the J end lost 1 base, and 9 bases lay between the germline ends. Germline values: CDR1 SGDLS, CDR2 YYNGEE.

The chain is built from TRBV4-3 and TRBJ1-5; D gene ambiguous. Trimming removed 0 bases from V and 7 bases from J, with 7 bases in between. The germline V gene encodes CDR1 LGHNA and CDR2 YSLEER. The CDR3 totals 13 residues. The CDR3 reads CASSQEIFQPQHF. The DNA for the CDR3 is TGCGCCAGCAGCCAAGAGATCTTCCAGCCCCAGCATTTT.

By sample share, this clonotype is large (0.1 to 1%). The V call is TRBV20-1, the J call TRBJ2-1, with D perhaps matching TRBD1 or TRBD2 (6 bases each). Deletions cut 6 bases from V and 9 bases from J, with 18 bases between. Germline loops: CDR1 DFQATT, CDR2 SNEGSKA (reference sequence). The CDR3 extends over 13 amino acids. CDR3 in DNA: TGCAGTGCCCAGGGGAGCGGACTACCTGAGCAGTTCTTC. This codes for CSAQGSGLPEQFF.

The genes are TRBV9 and TRBJ2-1; D is undetermined. Germline V gives CDR1 SGDLS, CDR2 YYNGEE. CDR3 length: 14 residues. V lost 0 bases and J 8 bases, leaving 12 bases between the germline ends. Written as DNA, the CDR3 is TGTGCCAGCAGCGTAGCGTCGCGGATCGATGAGCAGTTCTTC. Its protein product is CASSVASRIDEQFF.

The V gene is TRBV30, the J gene TRBJ2-3, with 9 bases that match TRBD2. The CDR3 length is 15 residues. Germline CDR1 and CDR2: GTSNPN and SVGIG (reference sequence). The junction had 5 bases not matched to a gene; V was cut back by 0 bases and J by 4 bases. Here the CDR3 reads CAWSVGGGAADTQYF. In DNA form, the CDR3 reads TGTGCCTGGAGTGTTGGCGGGGGGGCAGCAGATACGCAGTATTTT.

In this sample, this clonotype turned up a few times. This chain connects TRBV3-1 to TRBJ1-1; D is ambiguous. CDR3 length equals 13 residues. V lost 2 bases and J 7 bases, leaving 11 bases between the germline ends. In germline, CDR1 is LGHDT, CDR2 YNNKEL (reference sequence). The CDR3 region is CASSQPDRGEAFF. CDR3 sequence (DNA): TGTGCCAGCAGCCAACCAGACCGGGGTGAAGCTTTCTTT.

This chain links TRBV10-3 with TRBJ1-4, with 11 bases that match TRBD1. V shed 3 bases and J 6 bases; nucleotides not matched to a gene: 6. This CDR3 is 16 amino acids long. The germline V gene encodes CDR1 ENHRY and CDR2 SYGVKD. In nucleotides, the CDR3 is TGTGCCATCAGTGACACCGGACAGGGGGCCTATGAAAAACTGTTTTTT. Translating gives CAISDTGQGAYEKLFF.

As for this clonotype: Germline is not matched at one junction end, which may reflect a read error. The chain couples TRBV7-2 to TRBJ2-1, with 9 positions matching TRBD2. The CDR3 totals 14 residues. Germline V gene data show CDR1 as SGHTA and CDR2 as FQGNSA. The CDR3 region is CASSLAGDYNEQFF. As DNA, the CDR3 is TGTGCCAGTAGCTTAGCGGGGGACTACAATGAGCAGTTCTTC.

Concerning this clonotype: The junction differs from germline at one of its ends, possibly a read error. The J gene is TRBJ2-3, the V gene TRBV7-2; TRBD2 aligns across 13 bases. The CDR3 is made up of 16 amino acids. Germline assignment: CDR1 SGHTA and CDR2 FQGNSA. This chain's CDR3 is CASSFRLAGGSDTQYF. In DNA, the CDR3 is TGTGCCAGCAGCTTCCGACTAGCGGGAGGATCAGATACACAGTATTTT.

The chain uses TRBV28 and TRBJ1-2, with 7 positions matching TRBD1. Germline-derived CDR1 and CDR2 are MDHEN and SYDVKM. The CDR3 consists of 15 residues. Trimming cost V 7 bases and J 4 bases; bases outside gene matches: 12. In DNA, the CDR3 is TGTGCCAGCACCTCACAGGGGAGGGCCTTCTATGGCTACACCTTC. Translation gives CASTSQGRAFYGYTF.

The J gene is TRBJ2-1, the V gene TRBV7-2; D may be TRBD2 (5 bases). There are 14 residues in the CDR3. Trimming pared 3 bases from V and 3 bases from J, leaving 9 bases between. Germline CDR1 and CDR2: SGHTA and FQGNSA. In DNA, the CDR3 is TGTGCCAGCAGCTTTGGTAGCGACTACAATGAGCAGTTCTTC. Its protein product is CASSFGSDYNEQFF.

The chain carries TRBV19 and TRBJ2-5, with 10 bases that match TRBD1. J lost 5 bases, V lost 3 bases, and 6 bases had no gene match. Germline loops: CDR1 LNHDA, CDR2 SQIVND (reference sequence). The CDR3 loop spans 15 amino acids. The CDR3 region has the DNA TGTGCCAGTAGTATTGGGACAGGGGATATCGAGACCCAGTACTTC. Translated, it gives CASSIGTGDIETQYF. Full variable domain (remainder filled in from reference TRBV19 and TRBJ2-5): DGGITQSPKYLFRKEGQNVTLSCEQNLNHDAMYWYRQDPGQGLRLIYYSQIVNDFQKGDIAEGYSVSREKKESFPLTVTSAQKNPTAFYLCASSIGTGDIETQYFGPGTRLLVL.

V and J are TRBV5-1 and TRBJ2-3, with 9 positions matching TRBD2. The V segment lost 0 bases and the J segment 2 bases; nucleotides outside the gene matches: 4. Per germline, CDR1 SGHRS and CDR2 YFSETQ. The CDR3 spans 16 residues. The CDR3 sequence is CASSLDSGGITDTQYF. The CDR3 bases are TGCGCCAGCAGCTTGGATAGCGGGGGAATCACAGATACGCAGTATTTT.

CDR3 in DNA: TGTGCCAGCAGCCCTGGGAACCCTGAGCAGTTCTTC. Its translation is CASSPGNPEQFF. V is TRBV7-2 and J is TRBJ2-1; D unclear. Germline CDR1 reads SGHTA; CDR2 reads FQGNSA. The length of the CDR3 is 12 residues. V was trimmed by 5 bases and J by 9 bases, leaving 11 bases between them.

The chain combines TRBV30 with TRBJ2-7; D possibly corresponds to TRBD2 (6 bases). V was shortened by 0 bases and J by 3 bases, with 12 bases between the two germline ends. The CDR3 is 14 residues long. Looked up from germline, CDR1 is GTSNPN and CDR2 is SVGIG (reference sequence). The CDR3 bases are TGTGCCTGGAGTGTCGGAGGGGAAAGCTACGAGCAGTACTTC. It codes for CAWSVGGESYEQYF.

This clonotype was recorded once. The chain is built from TRBV7-2 and TRBJ2-3; D unresolved. Germline CDR1 and CDR2: SGHTA and FQGNSA. The V gene lost 0 bases and the J gene lost 2 bases, with 9 bases spanning the gap. The CDR3 is 15 amino acids. In DNA, the CDR3 is TGTGCCAGCAGCTTAGCTAAGGGCTTCACAGATACGCAGTATTTT. Translated, it gives CASSLAKGFTDTQYF. Complete variable domain (other parts from reference TRBV7-2 and TRBJ2-3): GAGVSQSPSNKVTEKGKDVELRCDPISGHTALYWYRQSLGQGLEFLIYFQGNSAPDKSGLPSDRFSAERTGGSVSTLTIQRTQQEDSAVYLCASSLAKGFTDTQYFGPGTRLTVL.

The chain uses TRBV19 and TRBJ1-6; tentative D call: TRBD1 (5 bases). This CDR3 comprises 15 residues. The ends were cut back, 3 bases at V and 10 bases at J, with 16 bases in the middle. Germline V CDR1 and CDR2: LNHDA, SQIVND (reference sequence). As DNA, the CDR3 is TGTGCCAGTAGTATGAAAAGGGGAGCTGTGTCACCCCTCCACTTT. The encoded protein is CASSMKRGAVSPLHF.

The V call is TRBV3-1, the J call TRBJ2-7, with 7 nucleotides matching TRBD2. The CDR3 runs to 13 residues. Germline V gene sequence: CDR1 LGHDT, CDR2 YNNKEL (reference sequence). The V segment lost 1 base and the J segment 6 bases; nucleotides outside the gene matches: 3. The CDR3 spells CASSQGEGVEQYF. CDR3 nucleotides: TGTGCCAGCAGCCAAGGGGAGGGAGTCGAGCAGTACTTC.

The chain joins TRBV12-3 or TRBV12-4 to TRBJ1-1; D may be TRBD1 (5 bases). CDR3 length equals 13 residues. Trimming stripped 5 bases from V and 5 bases from J, with 12 bases between. The CDR3 sequence is CASSPRGGTEAFF. In DNA, the CDR3 is TGTGCCAGCAGTCCTCGGGGGGGGACTGAAGCTTTCTTT.

Regarding this clonotype: Because it lacks the conserved phenylalanine or tryptophan at the end, this CDR3 is likely a read error. The chain recombines TRBV5-1 with TRBJ2-1; D is possibly TRBD1 or TRBD2 (5 bases each). The CDR3 sequence is 16 residues long. V lost 0 bases to trimming and J lost 0 bases, with 10 bases between them. CDR1 and CDR2 (germline): SGHRS, YFSETQ. CDR3 in DNA: TGCGCCAGCAGCTTGGCGGGGACGAGCTCCTACAATGAGCAGTTCTTA. As protein: CASSLAGTSSYNEQFL.

This chain connects TRBV7-8 to TRBJ2-1; no firm D call. V was shortened by 3 bases and J by 0 bases, with 21 bases between the two germline ends. Germline V gives CDR1 SGHVS, CDR2 FQNEAQ. This CDR3 is 19 amino acids long. As DNA, the CDR3 is TGTGCCAGCAGCTTGGAAGCCGTAAAAGGATCGAGCTCCTACAATGAGCAGTTCTTC. Its protein product is CASSLEAVKGSSSYNEQFF.

DNA of the CDR3: TGCGGAGTGGGGGGTTATCAGCCCCAGCATTTT. Translation: CGVGGYQPQHF. The chain uses TRBV29-1 and TRBJ1-5, with D possibly TRBD1 on 5 matching bases. Germline-derived CDR1 and CDR2 are SQVTM and ANQGSEA. The CDR3 runs to 11 residues.

The chain combines TRBV30 with TRBJ1-1, with D possibly TRBD1 on 5 matching bases. Between the trimmed V and J ends, which lost 0 bases and 1 base, there was a span of 9 bases. The CDR3 runs to 14 residues. Germline lookup yields CDR1 GTSNPN and CDR2 SVGIG (reference sequence). CDR3 DNA: TGTGCCTGGAGTGTACGTGGGGGGAACACTGAAGCTTTCTTT. Amino acids: CAWSVRGGNTEAFF.

The CDR3, as DNA: TGTGCCAGCAGCCCAGGGGGCTCGAACACTGAAGCTTTCTTT. Its translation: CASSPGGSNTEAFF. The V call is TRBV7-9, the J call TRBJ1-1; TRBD1 matches at 8 bases. The CDR3 has 14 amino acids. The V segment lost 5 bases and the J segment 1 base; nucleotides outside the gene matches: 3. CDR1 and CDR2 from the germline V gene are SEHNR and FQNEAQ (reference sequence).

J is TRBJ2-5 and V is TRBV12-3 or TRBV12-4, with 9 bases aligning to TRBD1. V was pared by 3 bases and J by 4 bases, with 6 bases of the junction left unmatched. This CDR3 is 15 amino acids long. The CDR3 here is CASSFDRGVRETQYF. The DNA for the CDR3 is TGTGCCAGCAGTTTCGACAGGGGGGTTAGAGAGACCCAGTACTTC.

CDR3 amino acids: CASSWPSGGPYEQYF. The CDR3 DNA reads as TGCGCCAGCAGCTGGCCTAGCGGGGGCCCTTACGAGCAGTACTTC. The V and J genes are TRBV5-1 and TRBJ2-7; 10 nucleotides match TRBD2. The CDR3 runs to 15 residues. Per the germline V gene, CDR1 is SGHRS and CDR2 is YFSETQ. Trimming removed 3 bases from V and 4 bases from J; junction bases left unmatched: 7.

This sequence joins TRBV4-3 and TRBJ2-7; 15 nucleotides agree with TRBD2. This CDR3 is 17 amino acids long. Germline V gene data show CDR1 as LGHNA and CDR2 as YSLEER. The trim removed 7 bases at V and 1 base at J, leaving 8 bases unmatched. CDR3 sequence: CASTTGTSGRRSYEQYF. The CDR3, as DNA: TGCGCCAGCACCACCGGGACTAGCGGGAGGCGATCCTACGAGCAGTACTTC.